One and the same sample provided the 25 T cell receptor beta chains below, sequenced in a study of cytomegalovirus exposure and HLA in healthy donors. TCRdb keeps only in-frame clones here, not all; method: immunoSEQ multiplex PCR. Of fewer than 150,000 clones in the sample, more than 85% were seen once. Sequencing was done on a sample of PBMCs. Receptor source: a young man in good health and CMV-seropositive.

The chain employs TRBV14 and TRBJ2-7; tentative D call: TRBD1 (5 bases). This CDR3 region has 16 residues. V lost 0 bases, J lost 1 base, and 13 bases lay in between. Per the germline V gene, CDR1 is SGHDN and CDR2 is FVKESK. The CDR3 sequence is CASSQEAGLGSYEQYF. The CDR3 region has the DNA TGTGCCAGCAGCCAAGAAGCAGGGCTTGGTTCCTACGAGCAGTACTTC.

The CDR3 reads CASSLSGGQRYGYTF. CDR3 nucleotide sequence: TGTGCCAGCAGCTTATCGGGGGGACAACGTTATGGCTACACCTTC. The J gene is TRBJ1-2, the V gene TRBV7-9; possibly TRBD1 for D (6 bases). The V end was cut by 2 bases, the J end by 5 bases, with 15 bases between. Per germline, CDR1 SEHNR and CDR2 FQNEAQ (reference sequence). The CDR3 totals 15 residues.

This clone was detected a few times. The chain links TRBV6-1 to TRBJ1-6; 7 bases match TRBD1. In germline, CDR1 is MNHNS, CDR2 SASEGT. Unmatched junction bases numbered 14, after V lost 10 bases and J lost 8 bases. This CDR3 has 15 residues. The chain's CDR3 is CAIRGVGTEDSPLHF. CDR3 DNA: TGTGCCATCCGCGGCGTGGGGACAGAGGATTCACCCCTCCACTTT.

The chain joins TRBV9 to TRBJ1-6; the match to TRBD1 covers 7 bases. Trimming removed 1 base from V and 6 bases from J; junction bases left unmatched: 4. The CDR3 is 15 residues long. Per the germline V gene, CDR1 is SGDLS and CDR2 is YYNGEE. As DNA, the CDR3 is TGTGCCAGCAGCGTATATCAGGGGGGTAATTCACCCCTCCACTTT. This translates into CASSVYQGGNSPLHF.

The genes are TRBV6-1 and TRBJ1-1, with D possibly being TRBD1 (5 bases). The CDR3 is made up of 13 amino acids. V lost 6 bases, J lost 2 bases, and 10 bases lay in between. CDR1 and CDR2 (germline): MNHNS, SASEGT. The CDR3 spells CASRAGGNTEAFF. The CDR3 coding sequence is TGTGCCAGCAGGGCGGGGGGAAACACTGAAGCTTTCTTT.

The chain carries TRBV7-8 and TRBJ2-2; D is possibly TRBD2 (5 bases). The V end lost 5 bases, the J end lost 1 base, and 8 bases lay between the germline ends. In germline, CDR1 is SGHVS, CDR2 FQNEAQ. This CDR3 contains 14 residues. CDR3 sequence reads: CASSPGVNTGELFF. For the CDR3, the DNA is TGTGCCAGCAGCCCCGGGGTGAACACCGGGGAGCTGTTTTTT.

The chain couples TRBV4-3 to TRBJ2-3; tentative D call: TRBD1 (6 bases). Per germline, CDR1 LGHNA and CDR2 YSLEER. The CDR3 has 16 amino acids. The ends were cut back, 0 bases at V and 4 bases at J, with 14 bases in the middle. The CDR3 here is CASSQDWGQGADTQYF. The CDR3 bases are TGCGCCAGCAGCCAAGATTGGGGGCAGGGCGCAGATACGCAGTATTTT.

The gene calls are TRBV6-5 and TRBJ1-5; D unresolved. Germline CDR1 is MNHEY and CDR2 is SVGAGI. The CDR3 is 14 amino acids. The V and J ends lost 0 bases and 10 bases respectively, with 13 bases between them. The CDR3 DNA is TGTGCCAGCAGTTACTCGGGCGTAGAGGGCCCCCAGCATTTT. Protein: CASSYSGVEGPQHF.

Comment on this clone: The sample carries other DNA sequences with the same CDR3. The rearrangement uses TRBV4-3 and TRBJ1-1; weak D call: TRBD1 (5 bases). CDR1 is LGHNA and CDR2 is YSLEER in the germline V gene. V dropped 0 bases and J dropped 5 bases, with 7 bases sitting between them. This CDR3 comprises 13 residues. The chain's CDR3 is CASSQDRGTEAFF. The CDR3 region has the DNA TGCGCCAGCAGCCAAGATCGGGGGACTGAAGCTTTCTTT.

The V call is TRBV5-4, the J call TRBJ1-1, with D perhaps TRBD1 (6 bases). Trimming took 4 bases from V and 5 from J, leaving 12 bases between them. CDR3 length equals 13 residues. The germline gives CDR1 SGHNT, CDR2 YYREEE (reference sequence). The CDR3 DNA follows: TGTGCCAGCAGCCTGGGACACCCAACTGAAGCTTTCTTT. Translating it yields CASSLGHPTEAFF.

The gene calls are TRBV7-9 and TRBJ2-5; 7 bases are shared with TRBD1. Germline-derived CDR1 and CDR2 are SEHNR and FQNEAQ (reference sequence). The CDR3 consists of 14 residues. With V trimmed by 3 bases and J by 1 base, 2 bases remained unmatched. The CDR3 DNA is TGTGCCAGCAGCTTGGGACAGTTCCAAGAGACCCAGTACTTC. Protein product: CASSLGQFQETQYF.

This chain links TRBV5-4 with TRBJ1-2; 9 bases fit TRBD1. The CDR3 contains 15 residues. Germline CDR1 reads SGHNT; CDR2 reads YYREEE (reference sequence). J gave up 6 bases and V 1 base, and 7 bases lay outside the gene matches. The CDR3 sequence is CASSLPGQGRDGYTF. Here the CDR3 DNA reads TGTGCCAGCAGCTTGCCCGGACAGGGGAGGGATGGCTACACCTTC.

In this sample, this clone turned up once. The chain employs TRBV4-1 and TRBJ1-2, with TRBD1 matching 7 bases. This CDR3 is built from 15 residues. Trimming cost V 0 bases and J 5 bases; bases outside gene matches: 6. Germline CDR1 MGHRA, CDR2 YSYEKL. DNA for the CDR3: TGCGCCAGCAGCCAAGATACAGGGGTTCTATATGGCTACACCTTC. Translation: CASSQDTGVLYGYTF.

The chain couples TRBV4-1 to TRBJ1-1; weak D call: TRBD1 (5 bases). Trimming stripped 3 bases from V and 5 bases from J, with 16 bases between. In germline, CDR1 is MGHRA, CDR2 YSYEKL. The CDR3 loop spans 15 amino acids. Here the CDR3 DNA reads TGCGCCAGCAGCCAGGGGAGGGGAGAGTGGACTGAAGCTTTCTTT. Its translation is CASSQGRGEWTEAFF.

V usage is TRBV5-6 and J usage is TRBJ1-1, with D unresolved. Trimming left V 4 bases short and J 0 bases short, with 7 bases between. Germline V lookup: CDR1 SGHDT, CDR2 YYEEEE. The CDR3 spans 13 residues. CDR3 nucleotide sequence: TGTGCCAGCAGCATCAGTTTGAACACTGAAGCTTTCTTT. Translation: CASSISLNTEAFF. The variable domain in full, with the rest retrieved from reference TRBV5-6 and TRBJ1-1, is DAGVTQSPTHLIKTRGQQVTLRCSPKSGHDTVSWYQQALGQGPQFIFQYYEEEERQRGNFPDRFSGHQFPNYSSELNVNALLLGDSALYLCASSISLNTEAFFGQGTRLTVV.

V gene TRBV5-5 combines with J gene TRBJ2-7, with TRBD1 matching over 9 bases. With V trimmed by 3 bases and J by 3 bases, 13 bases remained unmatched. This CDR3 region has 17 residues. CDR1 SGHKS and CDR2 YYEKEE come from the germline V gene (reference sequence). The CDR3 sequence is CASSWNPGTGRNYEQYF. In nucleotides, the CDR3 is TGTGCCAGCAGCTGGAACCCCGGGACAGGGAGAAACTACGAGCAGTACTTC.

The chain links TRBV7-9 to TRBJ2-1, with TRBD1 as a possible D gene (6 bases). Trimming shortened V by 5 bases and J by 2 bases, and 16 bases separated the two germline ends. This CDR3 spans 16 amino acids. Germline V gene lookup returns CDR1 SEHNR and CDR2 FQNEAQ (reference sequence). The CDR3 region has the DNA TGTGCCAGCAGCCTACTCCGAAGGGGGACCTACAATGAGCAGTTCTTC. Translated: CASSLLRRGTYNEQFF. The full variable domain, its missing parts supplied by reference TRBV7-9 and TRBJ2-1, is DTGVSQNPRHKITKRGQNVTFRCDPISEHNRLYWYRQTLGQGPEFLTYFQNEAQLEKSRLLSDRFSAERPKGSFSTLEIQRTEQGDSAMYLCASSLLRRGTYNEQFFGPGTRLTVL.

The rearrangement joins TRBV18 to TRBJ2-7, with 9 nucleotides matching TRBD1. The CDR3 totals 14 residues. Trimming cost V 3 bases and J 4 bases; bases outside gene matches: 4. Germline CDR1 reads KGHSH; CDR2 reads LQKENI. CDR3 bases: TGTGCCAGCTCACCTACGACAGGGGGGTACGAGCAGTACTTC. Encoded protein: CASSPTTGGYEQYF.

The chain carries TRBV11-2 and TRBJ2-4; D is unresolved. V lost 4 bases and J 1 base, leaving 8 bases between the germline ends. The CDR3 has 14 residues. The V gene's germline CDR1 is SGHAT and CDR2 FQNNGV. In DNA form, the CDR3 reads TGTGCCAGCAGCTCGACTCTGGCCAAAAACATTCAGTACTTC. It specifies CASSSTLAKNIQYF.

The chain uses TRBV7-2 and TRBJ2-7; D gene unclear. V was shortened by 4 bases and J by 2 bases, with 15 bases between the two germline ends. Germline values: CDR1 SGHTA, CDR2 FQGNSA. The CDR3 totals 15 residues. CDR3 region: CASSSRWATTYEQYF. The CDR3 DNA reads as TGTGCCAGCAGCTCCCGCTGGGCTACAACCTACGAGCAGTACTTC.

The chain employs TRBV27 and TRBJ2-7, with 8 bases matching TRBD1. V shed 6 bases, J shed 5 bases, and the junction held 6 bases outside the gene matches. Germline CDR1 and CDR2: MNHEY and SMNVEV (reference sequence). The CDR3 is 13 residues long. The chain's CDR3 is CASRGQGKDEQYF. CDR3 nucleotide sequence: TGTGCCAGCAGAGGACAGGGTAAAGACGAGCAGTACTTC.

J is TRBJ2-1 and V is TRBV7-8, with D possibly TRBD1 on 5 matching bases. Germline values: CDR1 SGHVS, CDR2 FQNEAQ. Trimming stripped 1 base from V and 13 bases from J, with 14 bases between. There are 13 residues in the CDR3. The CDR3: CASSLEEGAGQFF. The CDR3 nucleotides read TGTGCCAGCAGCTTAGAAGAAGGGGCTGGTCAGTTCTTC.

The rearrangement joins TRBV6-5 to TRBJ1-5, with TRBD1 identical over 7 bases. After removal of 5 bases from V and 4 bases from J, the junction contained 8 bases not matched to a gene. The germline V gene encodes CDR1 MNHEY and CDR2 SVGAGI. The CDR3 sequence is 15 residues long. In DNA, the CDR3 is TGTGCCAGCAGTGGCAGGGGGTTGGGGAATCAGCCCCAGCATTTT. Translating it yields CASSGRGLGNQPQHF.

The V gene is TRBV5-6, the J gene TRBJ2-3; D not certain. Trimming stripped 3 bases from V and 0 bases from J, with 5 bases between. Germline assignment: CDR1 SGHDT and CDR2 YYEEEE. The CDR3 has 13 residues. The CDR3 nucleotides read TGTGCCAGCAGCTACCAGAGCACAGATACGCAGTATTTT. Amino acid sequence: CASSYQSTDTQYF.

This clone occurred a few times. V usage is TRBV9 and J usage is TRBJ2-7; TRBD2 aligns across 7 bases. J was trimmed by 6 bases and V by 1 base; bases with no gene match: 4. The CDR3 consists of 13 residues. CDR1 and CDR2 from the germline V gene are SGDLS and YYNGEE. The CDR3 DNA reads TGTGCCAGCAGCGTAAGACTAGCCTCCGAGCAGTACTTC. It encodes CASSVRLASEQYF.